This T cell receptor beta chain was identified in a study of T cells in women clearing cervical HPV infection. The wider study: Control women cleared a single incident HPV16 infection within 12 months. With HLA typing for only a few women, HLA confounding remains possible.

Genomic DNA, averaging approximately 1,200 ng per sample, yielded TCR beta CDR3 via immunoSEQ. Method: immunoSEQ multiplex PCR; TCRdb's copy keeps in-frame clones and lacks some. The listing contains 22,000 or so clones. Findings and limits, study-wide: Richness differences could reflect unmeasured T-cell content per sample.

Trimming removed 0 bases from V and 3 bases from J, with 8 bases in between. Germline V gene sequence: CDR1 DFQATT, CDR2 SNEGSKA (reference sequence). The CDR3 has 13 amino acids. For this clone: Its antigen is not known. The read halts 3 residues ahead of the CDR3 end, with the missing end drawn from the germline J gene.

Sequencing input: blood buffy coat. V gene TRBV20-1 combines with J gene TRBJ2-5; the D gene is possibly TRBD2 (6 bases). This receptor was obtained from a woman between 18 and 69 years old with a cervical HPV16 infection that either progressed to CIN3+ or cleared (not recorded which). CDR3: CSARDGGKETQYF. Partial CDR3 DNA: TGCAGTGCTAGAGATGGGGGGAAAGAGACC.